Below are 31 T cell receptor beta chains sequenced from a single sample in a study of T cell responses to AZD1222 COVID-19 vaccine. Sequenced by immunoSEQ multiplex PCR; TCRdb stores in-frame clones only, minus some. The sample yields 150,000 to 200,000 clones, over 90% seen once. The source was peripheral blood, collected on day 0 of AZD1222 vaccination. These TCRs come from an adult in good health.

CDR3 in DNA: TGTGCCAGTCGTCAGACCCAGCGGACCGGGGAGCTGTTTTTT. Translated, it gives CASRQTQRTGELFF. This chain uses TRBV19 with TRBJ2-2, with a weak D call TRBD2 (5 bases). Between the trimmed V and J ends, which lost 8 bases and 5 bases, there was a span of 15 bases. CDR1 LNHDA and CDR2 SQIVND come from the germline V gene (reference sequence). This CDR3 has 14 amino acids.

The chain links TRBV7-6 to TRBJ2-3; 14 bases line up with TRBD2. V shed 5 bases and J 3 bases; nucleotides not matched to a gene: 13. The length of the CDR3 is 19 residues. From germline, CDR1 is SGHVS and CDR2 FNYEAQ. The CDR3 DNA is TGTGCCAGCAGCCCGCGACCGGGACTAGCGGGGGAGATAACAGATACGCAGTATTTT. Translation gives CASSPRPGLAGEITDTQYF.

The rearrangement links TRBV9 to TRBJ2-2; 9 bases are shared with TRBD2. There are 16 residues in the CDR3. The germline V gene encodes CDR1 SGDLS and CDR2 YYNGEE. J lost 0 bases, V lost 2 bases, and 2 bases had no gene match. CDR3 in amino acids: CASSVAGGTNTGELFF. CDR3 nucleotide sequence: TGTGCCAGCAGCGTTGCGGGGGGGACGAACACCGGGGAGCTGTTTTTT.

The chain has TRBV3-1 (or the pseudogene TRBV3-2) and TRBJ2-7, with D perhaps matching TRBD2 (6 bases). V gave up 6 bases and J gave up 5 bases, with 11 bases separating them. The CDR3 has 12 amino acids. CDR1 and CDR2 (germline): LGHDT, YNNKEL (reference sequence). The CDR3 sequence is CASRSEGNEQYF. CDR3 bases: TGTGCCAGCAGGTCGGAGGGGAACGAGCAGTACTTC.

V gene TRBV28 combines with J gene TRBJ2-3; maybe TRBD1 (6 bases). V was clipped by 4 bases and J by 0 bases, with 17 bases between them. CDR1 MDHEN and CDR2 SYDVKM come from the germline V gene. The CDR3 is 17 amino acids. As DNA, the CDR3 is TGTGCCAGCAGTTCACCGGGACACTTCTCTAGCACAGATACGCAGTATTTT. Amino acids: CASSSPGHFSSTDTQYF.

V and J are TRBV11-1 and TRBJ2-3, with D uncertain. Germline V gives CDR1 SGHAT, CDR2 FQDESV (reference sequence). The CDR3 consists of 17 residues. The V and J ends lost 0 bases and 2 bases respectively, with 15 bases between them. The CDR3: CASSLALENAFTDTQYF. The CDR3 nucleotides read TGTGCCAGCAGCTTAGCGTTGGAGAATGCCTTCACAGATACGCAGTATTTT.

CDR3 loop: CASSPGTSGPYEQYF. CDR3 bases: TGTGCCAGCAGTCCCGGGACTAGCGGTCCCTACGAGCAGTACTTC. The gene calls are TRBV7-3 and TRBJ2-7, with 11 bases matching TRBD2. Germline V lookup: CDR1 SGHTA, CDR2 FQGTGA. Unmatched junction bases numbered 6, after V lost 6 bases and J lost 2 bases. CDR3 length equals 15 residues.

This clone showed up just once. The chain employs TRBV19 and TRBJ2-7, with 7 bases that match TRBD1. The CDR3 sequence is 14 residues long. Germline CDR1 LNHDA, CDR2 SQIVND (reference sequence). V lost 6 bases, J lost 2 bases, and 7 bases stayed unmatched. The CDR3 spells CASSHGQEPYEQYF. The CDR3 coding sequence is TGTGCCAGTAGCCACGGACAGGAGCCCTACGAGCAGTACTTC.

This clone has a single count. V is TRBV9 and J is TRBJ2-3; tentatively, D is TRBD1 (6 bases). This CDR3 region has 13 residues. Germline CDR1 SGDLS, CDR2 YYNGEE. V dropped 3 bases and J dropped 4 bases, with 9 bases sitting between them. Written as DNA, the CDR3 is TGTGCCAGCAGCGGAACAGGGTCAGATACGCAGTATTTT. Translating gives CASSGTGSDTQYF.

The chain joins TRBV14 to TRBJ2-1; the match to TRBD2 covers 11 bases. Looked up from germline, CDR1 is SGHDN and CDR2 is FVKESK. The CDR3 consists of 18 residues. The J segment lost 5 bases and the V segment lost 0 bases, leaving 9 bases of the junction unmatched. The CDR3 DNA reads TGTGCCAGCAGCCAAGAAGGAGGTACTAGCGGGAGCGACAATGAGCAGTTCTTC. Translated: CASSQEGGTSGSDNEQFF.

CDR3 in DNA: TGTGCCAGCGGGGCAGGGGGGGCATCTGGAAACACCATATATTTT. Amino acid sequence: CASGAGGASGNTIYF. V and J are TRBV2 and TRBJ1-3, with TRBD1 matching over 7 bases. The CDR3 runs to 15 residues. CDR1 SNHLY and CDR2 FYNNEI come from the germline V gene. J lost 1 base, V lost 8 bases, and 8 bases had no gene match.

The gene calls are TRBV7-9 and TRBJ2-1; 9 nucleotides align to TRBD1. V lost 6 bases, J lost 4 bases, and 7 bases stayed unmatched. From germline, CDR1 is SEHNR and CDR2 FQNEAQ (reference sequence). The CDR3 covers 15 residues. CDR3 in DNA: TGTGCCAGCAGACAGGGACAGGGACTTTACAATGAGCAGTTCTTC. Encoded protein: CASRQGQGLYNEQFF. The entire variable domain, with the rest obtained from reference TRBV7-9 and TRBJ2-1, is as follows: DTGVSQNPRHKITKRGQNVTFRCDPISEHNRLYWYRQTLGQGPEFLTYFQNEAQLEKSRLLSDRFSAERPKGSFSTLEIQRTEQGDSAMYLCASRQGQGLYNEQFFGPGTRLTVL.

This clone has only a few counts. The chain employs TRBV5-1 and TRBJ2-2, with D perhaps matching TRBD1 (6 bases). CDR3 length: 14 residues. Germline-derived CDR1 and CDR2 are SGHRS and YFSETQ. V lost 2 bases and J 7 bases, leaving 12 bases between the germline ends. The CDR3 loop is CASSFYRDGGELFF. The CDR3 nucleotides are TGCGCCAGCAGCTTCTACAGGGACGGCGGGGAGCTGTTTTTT.

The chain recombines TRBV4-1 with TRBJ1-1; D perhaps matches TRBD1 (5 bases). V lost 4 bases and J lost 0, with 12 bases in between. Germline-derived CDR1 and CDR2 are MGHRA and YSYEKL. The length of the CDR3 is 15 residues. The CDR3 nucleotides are TGCGCCAGCAGCCCCCCGACAGCCATGAACACTGAAGCTTTCTTT. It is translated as CASSPPTAMNTEAFF.

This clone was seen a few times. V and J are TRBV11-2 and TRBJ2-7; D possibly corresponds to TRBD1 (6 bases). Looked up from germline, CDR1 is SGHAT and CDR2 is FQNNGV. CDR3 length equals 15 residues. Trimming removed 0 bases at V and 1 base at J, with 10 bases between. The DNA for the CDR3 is TGTGCCAGCAGCTTAGATTTGGACAGATCCTACGAGCAGTACTTC. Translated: CASSLDLDRSYEQYF.

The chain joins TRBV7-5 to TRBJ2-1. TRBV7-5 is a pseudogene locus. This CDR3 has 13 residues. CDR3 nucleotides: TGTGCCAGAAAGACGCTGATGCCGGATGAGCAGTTCTTC. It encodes CARKTLMPDEQFF.

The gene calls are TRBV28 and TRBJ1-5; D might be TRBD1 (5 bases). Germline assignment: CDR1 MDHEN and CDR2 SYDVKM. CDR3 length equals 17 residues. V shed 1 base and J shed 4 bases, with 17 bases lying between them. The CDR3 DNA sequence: TGTGCCAGCAGTTTATCGGGCTCCAGACAGAGGAATCAGCCCCAGCATTTT. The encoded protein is CASSLSGSRQRNQPQHF.

CDR3 nucleotide sequence: TGCAGTGCTTCCGCGGGGAGGGGGCAGTTCTTC. Translation: CSASAGRGQFF. This rearrangement joins TRBV20-1 to TRBJ2-1, with TRBD2 identical over 7 bases. With 5 bases clipped from V and 12 bases from J, the junction kept 7 bases outside the gene matches. The CDR3 is made up of 11 amino acids. Germline V gives CDR1 DFQATT, CDR2 SNEGSKA (reference sequence).

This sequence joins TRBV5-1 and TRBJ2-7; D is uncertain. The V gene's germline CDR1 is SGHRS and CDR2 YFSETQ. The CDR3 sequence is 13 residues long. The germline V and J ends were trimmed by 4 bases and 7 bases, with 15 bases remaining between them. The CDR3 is CASSPGPPEEQYF. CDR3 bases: TGCGCCAGCAGCCCAGGACCGCCGGAAGAGCAGTACTTC. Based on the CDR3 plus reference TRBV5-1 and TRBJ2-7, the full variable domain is KAGVTQTPRYLIKTRGQQVTLSCSPISGHRSVSWYQQTPGQGLQFLFEYFSETQRNKGNFPGRFSGRQFSNSRSEMNVSTLELGDSALYLCASSPGPPEEQYFGPGTRLTVT.

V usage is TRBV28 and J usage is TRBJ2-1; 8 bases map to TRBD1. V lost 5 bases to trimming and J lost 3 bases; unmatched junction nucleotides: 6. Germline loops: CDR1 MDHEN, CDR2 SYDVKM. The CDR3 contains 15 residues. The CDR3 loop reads CASSNQGAVYNEQFF. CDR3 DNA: TGTGCCAGCAGTAACCAGGGGGCGGTCTACAATGAGCAGTTCTTC. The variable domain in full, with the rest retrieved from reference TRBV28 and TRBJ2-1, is DVKVTQSSRYLVKRTGEKVFLECVQDMDHENMFWYRQDPGLGLRLIYFSYDVKMKEKGDIPEGYSVSREKKERFSLILESASTNQTSMYLCASSNQGAVYNEQFFGPGTRLTVL.

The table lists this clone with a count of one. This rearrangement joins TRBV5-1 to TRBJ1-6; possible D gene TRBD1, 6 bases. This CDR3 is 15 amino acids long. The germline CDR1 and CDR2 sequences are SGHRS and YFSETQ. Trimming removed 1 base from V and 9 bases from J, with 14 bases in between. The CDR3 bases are TGCGCCAGCAGCTTGTCCCCAGGGGTTGGTTCACCCCTCCACTTT. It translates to CASSLSPGVGSPLHF.

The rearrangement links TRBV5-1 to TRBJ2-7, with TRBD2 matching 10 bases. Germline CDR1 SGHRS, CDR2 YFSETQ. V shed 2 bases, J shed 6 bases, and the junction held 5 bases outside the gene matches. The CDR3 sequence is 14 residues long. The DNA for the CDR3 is TGCGCCAGCAGCTTCTCTAGCGGGAGTGGCGAGCAGTACTTC. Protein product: CASSFSSGSGEQYF.

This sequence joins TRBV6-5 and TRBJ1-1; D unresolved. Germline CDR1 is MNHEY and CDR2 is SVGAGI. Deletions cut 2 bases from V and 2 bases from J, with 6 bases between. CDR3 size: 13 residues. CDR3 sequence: CASSYVDNTEAFF. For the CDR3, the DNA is TGTGCCAGCAGTTACGTGGATAACACTGAAGCTTTCTTT.

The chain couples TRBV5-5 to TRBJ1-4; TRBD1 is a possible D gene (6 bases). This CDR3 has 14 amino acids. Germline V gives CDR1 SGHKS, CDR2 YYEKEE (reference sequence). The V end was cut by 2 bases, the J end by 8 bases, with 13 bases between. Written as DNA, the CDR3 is TGTGCCAGCAGCTTTTTGGGGGCTCAAGAAAAACTGTTTTTT. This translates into CASSFLGAQEKLFF.

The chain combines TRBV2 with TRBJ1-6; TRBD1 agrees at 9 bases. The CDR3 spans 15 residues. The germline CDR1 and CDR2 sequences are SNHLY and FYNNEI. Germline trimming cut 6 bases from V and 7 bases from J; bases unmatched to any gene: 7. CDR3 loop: CASRITGGSNSPLHF. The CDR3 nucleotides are TGTGCCAGCAGGATTACAGGGGGCTCAAATTCACCCCTCCACTTT.

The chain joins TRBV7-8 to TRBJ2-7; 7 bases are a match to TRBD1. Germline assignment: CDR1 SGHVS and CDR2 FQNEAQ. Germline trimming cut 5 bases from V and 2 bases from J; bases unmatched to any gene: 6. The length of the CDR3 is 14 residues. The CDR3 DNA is TGTGCCAGCAGCCCCAATGACAGGGCCTACGAGCAGTACTTC. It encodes CASSPNDRAYEQYF.

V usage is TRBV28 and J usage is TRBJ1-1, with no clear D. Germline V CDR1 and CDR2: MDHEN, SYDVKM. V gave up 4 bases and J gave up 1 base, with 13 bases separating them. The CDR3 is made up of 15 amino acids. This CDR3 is CASSWTPRGNTEAFF. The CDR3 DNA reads TGTGCCAGCAGTTGGACTCCGCGGGGGAACACTGAAGCTTTCTTT.

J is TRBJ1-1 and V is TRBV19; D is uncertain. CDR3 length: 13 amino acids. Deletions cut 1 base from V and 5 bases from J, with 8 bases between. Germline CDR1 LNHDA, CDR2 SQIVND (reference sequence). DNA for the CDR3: TGTGCCAGTAGTATAGCGTCCGGTACTGAAGCTTTCTTT. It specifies CASSIASGTEAFF.

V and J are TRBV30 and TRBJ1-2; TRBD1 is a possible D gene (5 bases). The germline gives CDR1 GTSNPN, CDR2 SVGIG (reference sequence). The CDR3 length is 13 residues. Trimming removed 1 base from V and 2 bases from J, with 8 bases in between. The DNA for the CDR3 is TGTGCCTGGAGTGGACAGATAAACTATGGCTACACCTTC. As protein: CAWSGQINYGYTF.

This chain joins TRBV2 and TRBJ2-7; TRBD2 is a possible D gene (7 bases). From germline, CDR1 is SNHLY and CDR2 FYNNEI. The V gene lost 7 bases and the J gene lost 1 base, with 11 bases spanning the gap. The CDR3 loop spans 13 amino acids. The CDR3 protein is CASTRGGSYEQYF. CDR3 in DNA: TGTGCCAGCACTAGGGGGGGTTCCTACGAGCAGTACTTC.

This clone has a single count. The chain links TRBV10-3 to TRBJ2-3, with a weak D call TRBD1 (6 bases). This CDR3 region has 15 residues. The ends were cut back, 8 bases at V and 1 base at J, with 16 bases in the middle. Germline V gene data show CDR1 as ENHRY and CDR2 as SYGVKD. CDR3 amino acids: CAIVGQKQGTDTQYF. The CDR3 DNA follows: TGTGCCATCGTAGGACAGAAACAGGGCACAGATACGCAGTATTTT.